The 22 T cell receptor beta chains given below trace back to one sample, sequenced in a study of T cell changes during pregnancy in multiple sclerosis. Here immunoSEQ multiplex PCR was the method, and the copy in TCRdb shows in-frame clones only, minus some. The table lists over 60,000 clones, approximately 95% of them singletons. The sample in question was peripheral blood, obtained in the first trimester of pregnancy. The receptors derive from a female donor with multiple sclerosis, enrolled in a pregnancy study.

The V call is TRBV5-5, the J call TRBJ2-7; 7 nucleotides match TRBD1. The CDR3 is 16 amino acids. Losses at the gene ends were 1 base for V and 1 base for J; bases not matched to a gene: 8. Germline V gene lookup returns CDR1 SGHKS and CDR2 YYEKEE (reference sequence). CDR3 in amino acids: CASSLSLSGGSYEQYF. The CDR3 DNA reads TGTGCCAGCAGCTTGAGTTTGTCAGGGGGATCCTACGAGCAGTACTTC.

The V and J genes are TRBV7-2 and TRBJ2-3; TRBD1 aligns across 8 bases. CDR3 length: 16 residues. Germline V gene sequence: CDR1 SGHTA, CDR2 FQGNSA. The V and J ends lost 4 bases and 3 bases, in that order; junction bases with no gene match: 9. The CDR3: CASSSQGVTVTDTQYF. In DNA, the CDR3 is TGTGCCAGCAGCTCACAGGGGGTTACTGTGACAGATACGCAGTATTTT.

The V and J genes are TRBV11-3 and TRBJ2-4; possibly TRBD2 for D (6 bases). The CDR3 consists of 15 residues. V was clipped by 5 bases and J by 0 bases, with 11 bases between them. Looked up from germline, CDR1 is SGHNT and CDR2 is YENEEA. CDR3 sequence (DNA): TGTGCCAGCAGCCAGGGACTCTCAGCCAAAAACATTCAGTACTTC. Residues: CASSQGLSAKNIQYF. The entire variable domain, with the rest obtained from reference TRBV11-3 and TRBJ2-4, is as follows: EAGVVQSPRYKIIEKKQPVAFWCNPISGHNTLYWYLQNLGQGPELLIRYENEEAVDDSQLPKDRFSAERLKGVDSTLKIQPAELGDSAVYLCASSQGLSAKNIQYFGAGTRLSVL.

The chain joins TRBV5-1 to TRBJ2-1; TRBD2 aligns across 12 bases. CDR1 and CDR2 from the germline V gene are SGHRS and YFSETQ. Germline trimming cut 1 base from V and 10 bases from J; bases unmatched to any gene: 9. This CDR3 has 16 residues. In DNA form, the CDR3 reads TGCGCCAGCAGCTTGCCCCTAGCGGGGGGGCCTCAGGAGCAGTTCTTC. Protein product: CASSLPLAGGPQEQFF.

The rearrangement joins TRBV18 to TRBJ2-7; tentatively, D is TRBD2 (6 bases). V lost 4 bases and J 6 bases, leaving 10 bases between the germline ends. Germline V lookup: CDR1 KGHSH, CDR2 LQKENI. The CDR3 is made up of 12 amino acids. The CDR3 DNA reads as TGTGCCAGCTCACTTAACGGGGGCGAGCAGTACTTC. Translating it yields CASSLNGGEQYF.

The CDR3 bases are TGTGCCAGCAGCTACCTCCCCCCGGGACAGGGGTATAATTCACCCCTCCACTTT. Translation: CASSYLPPGQGYNSPLHF. This chain joins TRBV7-2 and TRBJ1-6; 10 bases line up with TRBD1. Germline loops: CDR1 SGHTA, CDR2 FQGNSA. This CDR3 has 18 residues. Unmatched junction bases numbered 10, after V lost 4 bases and J lost 4 bases.

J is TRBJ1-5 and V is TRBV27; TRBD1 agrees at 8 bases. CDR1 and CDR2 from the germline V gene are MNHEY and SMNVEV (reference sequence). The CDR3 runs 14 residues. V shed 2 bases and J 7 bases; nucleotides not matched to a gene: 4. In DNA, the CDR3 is TGTGCCAGCAGTTTACGACAGGGGACCCAGCCCCAGCATTTT. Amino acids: CASSLRQGTQPQHF.

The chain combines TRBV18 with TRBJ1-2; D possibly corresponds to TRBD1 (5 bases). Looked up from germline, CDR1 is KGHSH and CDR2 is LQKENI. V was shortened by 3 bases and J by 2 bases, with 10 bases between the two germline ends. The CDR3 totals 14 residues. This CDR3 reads CASSPSDSNYGYTF. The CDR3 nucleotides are TGTGCCAGCTCACCGAGTGACAGCAACTATGGCTACACCTTC.

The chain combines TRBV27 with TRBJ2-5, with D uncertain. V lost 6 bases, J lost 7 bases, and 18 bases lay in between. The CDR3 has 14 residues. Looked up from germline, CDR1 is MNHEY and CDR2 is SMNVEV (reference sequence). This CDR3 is CASSPLTPGGTQYF. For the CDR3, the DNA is TGTGCCAGCAGCCCCCTTACCCCCGGTGGGACCCAGTACTTC.

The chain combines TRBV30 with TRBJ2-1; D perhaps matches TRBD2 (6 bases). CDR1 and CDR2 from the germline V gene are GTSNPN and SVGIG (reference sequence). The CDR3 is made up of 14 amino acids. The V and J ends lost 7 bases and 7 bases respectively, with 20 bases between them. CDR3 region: CASRTRDQFNEQFF. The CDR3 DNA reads TGTGCCTCCCGAACGCGGGACCAGTTTAATGAGCAGTTCTTC.

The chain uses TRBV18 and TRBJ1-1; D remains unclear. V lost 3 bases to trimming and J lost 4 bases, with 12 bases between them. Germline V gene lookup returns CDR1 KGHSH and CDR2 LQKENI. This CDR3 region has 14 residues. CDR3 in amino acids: CASSPKPDGTEAFF. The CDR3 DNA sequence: TGTGCCAGCTCACCCAAACCAGATGGCACTGAAGCTTTCTTT.

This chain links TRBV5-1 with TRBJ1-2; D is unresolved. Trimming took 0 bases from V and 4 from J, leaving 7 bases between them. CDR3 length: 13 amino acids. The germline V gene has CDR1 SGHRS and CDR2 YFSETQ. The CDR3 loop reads CASSLGLGYGYTF. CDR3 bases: TGCGCCAGCAGCTTGGGGCTTGGCTATGGCTACACCTTC.

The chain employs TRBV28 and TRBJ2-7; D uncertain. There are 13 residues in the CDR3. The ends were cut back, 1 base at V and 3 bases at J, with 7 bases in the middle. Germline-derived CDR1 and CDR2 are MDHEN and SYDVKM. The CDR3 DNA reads TGTGCCAGCAGTTTATACAGTTTCTACGAGCAGTACTTC. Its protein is CASSLYSFYEQYF. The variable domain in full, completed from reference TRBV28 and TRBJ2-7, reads DVKVTQSSRYLVKRTGEKVFLECVQDMDHENMFWYRQDPGLGLRLIYFSYDVKMKEKGDIPEGYSVSREKKERFSLILESASTNQTSMYLCASSLYSFYEQYFGPGTRLTVT.

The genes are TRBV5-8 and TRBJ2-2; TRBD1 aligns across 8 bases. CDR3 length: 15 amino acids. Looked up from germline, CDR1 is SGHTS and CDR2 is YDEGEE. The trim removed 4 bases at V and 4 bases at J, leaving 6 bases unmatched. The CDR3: CASSAIRGRTGELFF. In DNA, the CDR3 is TGTGCCAGCAGCGCGATCAGGGGGCGCACCGGGGAGCTGTTTTTT.

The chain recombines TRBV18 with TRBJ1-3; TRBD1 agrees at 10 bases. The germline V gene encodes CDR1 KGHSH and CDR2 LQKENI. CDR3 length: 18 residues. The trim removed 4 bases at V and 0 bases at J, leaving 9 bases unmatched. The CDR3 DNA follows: TGTGCCAGCTCACGCCCGACAGGGGGCGCCGGCTCTGGAAACACCATATATTTT. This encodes CASSRPTGGAGSGNTIYF. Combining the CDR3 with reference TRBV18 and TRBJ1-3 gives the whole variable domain NAGVMQNPRHLVRRRGQEARLRCSPMKGHSHVYWYRQLPEEGLKFMVYLQKENIIDESGMPKERFSAEFPKEGPSILRIQQVVRGDSAAYFCASSRPTGGAGSGNTIYFGEGSWLTVV.

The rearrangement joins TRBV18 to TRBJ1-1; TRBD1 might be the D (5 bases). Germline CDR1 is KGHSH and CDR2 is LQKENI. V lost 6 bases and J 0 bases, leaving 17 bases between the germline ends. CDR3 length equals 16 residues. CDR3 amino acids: CASSQDGGGLNTEAFF. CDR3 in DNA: TGTGCCAGCTCCCAGGATGGGGGGGGTTTGAACACTGAAGCTTTCTTT.

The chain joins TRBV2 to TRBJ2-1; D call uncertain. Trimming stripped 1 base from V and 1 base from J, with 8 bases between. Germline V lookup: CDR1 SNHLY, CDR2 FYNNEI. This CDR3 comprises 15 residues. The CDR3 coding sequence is TGTGCCAGCAGTGAAGTTGGCTCGTCCTACAATGAGCAGTTCTTC. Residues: CASSEVGSSYNEQFF.

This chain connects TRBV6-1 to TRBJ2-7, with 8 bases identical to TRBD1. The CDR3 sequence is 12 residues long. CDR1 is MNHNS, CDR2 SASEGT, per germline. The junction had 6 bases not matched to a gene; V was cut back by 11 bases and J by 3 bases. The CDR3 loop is CASRGQFYEQYF. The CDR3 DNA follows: TGTGCCTCCAGGGGGCAGTTCTACGAGCAGTACTTC.

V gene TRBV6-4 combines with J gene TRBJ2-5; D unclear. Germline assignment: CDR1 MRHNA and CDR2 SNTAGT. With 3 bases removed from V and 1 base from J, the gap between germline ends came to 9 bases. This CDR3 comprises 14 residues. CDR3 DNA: TGTGCCAGCAGTGAATCGTGGGCCCAAGAGACCCAGTACTTC. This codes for CASSESWAQETQYF.

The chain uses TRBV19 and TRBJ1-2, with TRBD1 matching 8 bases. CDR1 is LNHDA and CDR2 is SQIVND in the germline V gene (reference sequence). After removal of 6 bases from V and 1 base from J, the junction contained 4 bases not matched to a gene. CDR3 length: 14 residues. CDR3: CASSSTGVNYGYTF. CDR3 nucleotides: TGTGCCAGTAGCTCGACAGGGGTTAACTATGGCTACACCTTC.

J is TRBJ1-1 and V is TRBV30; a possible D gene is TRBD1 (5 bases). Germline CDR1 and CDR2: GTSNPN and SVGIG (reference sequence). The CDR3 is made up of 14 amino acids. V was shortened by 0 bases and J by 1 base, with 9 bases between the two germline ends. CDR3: CAWSVTGQNTEAFF. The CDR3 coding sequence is TGTGCCTGGAGTGTAACAGGACAGAACACTGAAGCTTTCTTT.

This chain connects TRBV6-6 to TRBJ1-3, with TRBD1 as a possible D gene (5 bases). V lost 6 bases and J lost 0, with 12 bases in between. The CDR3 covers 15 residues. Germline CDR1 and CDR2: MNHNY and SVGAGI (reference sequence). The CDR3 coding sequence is TGTGCCAGCAGAGCCCAGGGTCCCTCTGGAAACACCATATATTTT. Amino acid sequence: CASRAQGPSGNTIYF.